This T cell receptor (beta chain) emerged from a study of blood T cells in healthy people across ages. General study points: Higher diversity and more naive CD4+ cells were features of long-lived donors, compared to aged donors.

Primers used in a second PCR of roughly 6 to 12 cycles were a sample-barcoded 5' primer and a J-beta primer mix. Using its own MiXCR run on the 5' RACE reads, TCRdb lists one record per CDR3 protein. The profile covers approximately 960,000 distinct CDR3 sequences, with 25% to 30% appearing a single time and roughly 10% taken by the ten largest. The CDR3 consists of 14 residues. Trimming took off 3 bases at V and 5 bases at J, with 11 bases between the two ends. CDR1 SEHNR and CDR2 FQNEAQ come from the germline V gene (reference sequence). Turning to this clonotype: Its cognate antigen is unknown.

These data also featured in a second study, about T cells of mothers and their children.

This clonotype originated in a woman in her 40s in good health. The chain uses TRBV7-9 and TRBJ2-1, with D perhaps matching TRBD2 (5 bases). Sequencing input: blood. The CDR3 region is CASSFEGRDNEQFF. The CDR3, as DNA: TGTGCCAGCAGCTTTGAGGGTCGAGACAATGAGCAGTTCTTC.